This TCR beta chain was identified in a study of regulatory T cells in long-lasting Graves disease. V was clipped by 1 base and J by 3 bases; unmatched bases: 8. Germline CDR1 reads MNHNS; CDR2 reads SASEGT. The CDR3 is 16 amino acids. Findings and limits, study-wide: Newly diagnosed patients shared about 950 public clonotypes; persistent patients shared some 2,600.

The time point is: newly diagnosed GD, antithyroid drugs for less than 3 months. PBMC RNA was the source of the TCR library. Both iRepertoire HTBI primers and Arm-PCR of CDR3 regions were used to build the TCR beta libraries. TCRdb fed the multiplex PCR reads into MiXCR, producing one record per CDR3 protein. The sample consists of around 460,000 distinct CDR3 sequences, 14% of them appearing once. In this sample, this clonotype turned up many times. The target antigen is unknown. These data are also associated with another study on T cells in Graves' hyperthyroidism and ophthalmopathy.

The starting material was peripheral blood mononuclear cells (PBMCs), obtained at new diagnosis, from a patient treated with antithyroid drugs. This clonotype was sampled from a woman aged 45-65 years with Graves disease. The genes are TRBV6-1 and TRBJ1-2, with TRBD1 matching 7 bases. The CDR3 protein is CASSEETGAGDYGYTF. CDR3 DNA sequence: TGTGCCAGCAGTGAAGAAACAGGGGCTGGGGACTATGGCTACACCTTC.